Below, one T cell receptor beta chain is given with its context. Its antigen has not been determined. The input lacks base qualities; no much larger clone sits a single base away. Counted from cysteine to phenylalanine, this CDR3 has 13 amino acids. Only the CDR3 region is kept as DNA, spanning 39 bases read in frame from base 1. For this chain, trimming is 4 bases at the V end and 11 bases at the J end, and the number of junction bases without a gene match is 10. In the germline V gene, CDR1 corresponds to KGHSH and CDR2 to LQKENI. Library preparation employed the immunoSEQ multiplex PCR assay. For the multiplex PCR, a mixture combining 60 forward primers for TCR Vbeta segments and 13 reverse primers for TCR Jbeta segments was used. A multiplex PCR assay on genomic DNA amplified the CDR3 region of rearranged TCR beta genes. The Illumina HiSeq System was used to sequence the amplified TCR beta libraries as 87-base-pair reads. The published analysis was carried out like this. In a later analysis, some 80 million unique TCR beta chains were counted across the 650 to 750 repertoires, and roughly 11 million of these chains were shared by at least two donors. Raw reads were error-corrected and collapsed into unique sequences with a nearest-neighbor algorithm that merged closely related sequences to remove PCR and sequencing errors. CDR3 sequences were aligned to IMGT reference sequences to assign V, D and J gene segments. For a sequence to be retained, a match of at least six nucleotides was required to both a V gene segment and a J gene segment. Rearrangements were classified as productive when the CDR3 lacked stop codons and remained in frame with V and J, and all other rearrangements were classified as non-productive. Following IMGT convention, CDR3 was defined as the stretch from the second conserved V-encoded cysteine to the conserved J-encoded phenylalanine. Sequences without an unambiguous match to a single V gene segment were excluded from the earlier analysis of about 600 of the donors. An earlier analysis of a few hundred of the donors classified V segments as functional when productive rearrangements were above 56.7% and as segregating when the standard deviation between donors was above 5%. A statistical classification framework was developed to diagnose cytomegalovirus status using the catalog of TCR beta chain sequences. In a later analysis, TCR nucleotide sequences were compared against IMGT/GENE-DB human TR gene sequences so that V and J genes could be assigned. Using the TCRdist pipeline, a later analysis assigned CDR3 sequences along with most-parsimonious VDJ recombination scenarios. In a later analysis, each TCR beta chain was defined by its CDR3 amino acid sequence together with its V-gene family, and reads lacking a unique V-gene family were excluded. A later analysis removed several hundred highly shared, low-generation-probability nucleotide sequences to deal with suspected cross-contamination and a sequencing artifact. In a later analysis, a clonal expansion index for each public chain was calculated from normalized within-repertoire ranks of inferred template counts. In a later analysis, generation probabilities were computed using a VDJ recombination model fitted to out-of-frame rearrangements, and the results were checked against IGoR. In a later analysis, hypergeometric tests were used to score TCR-TCR, TCR-HLA and TCR-CMV co-occurrence, with a repertoire-size bias correction applied to TCR pairs. To estimate false discovery rates, a later analysis permuted the HLA or CMV assignments 20 times. In a later analysis, co-occurring TCRs were grouped using DBSCAN, with TCRdist sequence similarity added in when clustering inside HLA-allele-positive subsets. Repertoires with fewer than 30,000 or more than 120,000 public chains, plus five repertoires with anomalous nucleotide sharing, were excluded from co-occurrence clustering. TCRdb stores this immuneACCESS table with in-frame sequences only. Part of the clones is absent; in the studies checked, under half of the shortfall reflects unresolved V genes, and no reason is known for the rest. V and J calls and clone size are given by that table; D and trimming were obtained from the DNA. The sample table contains over 120,000 clones; only one count was recorded for over 70% of them. The ten largest clonotypes hold around 4.1% of the sample.

The data belong to a study of cytomegalovirus exposure and HLA in healthy donors (dated by TCRdb to 2016 to 2017). Describing the broader study: According to an earlier analysis of 587 of the donors, about 179 million T cells yielded 95 million to 140 million unique TCR beta sequences and approximately 300 Gb of sequence data. An early release that covered roughly 600 HLA-typed donors contained about 300 gigabases of sequencing data and roughly 84 million unique TCR sequences. Among the roughly 380 genotyped donors, around 81% belonged to the genetic ancestry cluster associated with self-reported Caucasian donors. The study aimed to test whether signatures of past pathogen exposure could be identified by cataloging public T cell receptors. Using immunosequencing, the study profiled T cell repertoires from about 610 subjects and related those repertoires to cytomegalovirus serostatus. Along with the approximately 670-subject first cohort, a separate validation cohort of over a hundred different subjects was used. To predict cytomegalovirus infection status, the study brought together high-throughput TCR immunosequencing, statistical association of individual TCRs with disease status, and machine learning. To study patterns of TCR occurrence, a later analysis re-analyzed previously published TCR beta repertoires from under 750 donors and added high-resolution HLA genotyping. Rather than drawing on any new phenotypic data, the later analysis identified candidate immune exposures from TCR beta sequences and the way those sequences occurred across donors. An earlier analysis of 587 of the donors applied high-throughput TCR beta sequencing to assess whether each TCR beta V gene segment acted as functional or pseudogenic. Donor age, sex, ethnicity and CMV serostatus were collected together with the repertoire data. In a later genetic analysis, genome-wide SNP genotypes for about three fifths of the roughly 670 donors were used, and that subset was treated as a discovery cohort. Every repertoire in the discovery cohort had been generated on one and the same sequencing platform. HLA typing included class I and class II loci at four-digit resolution. Typing coverage varied by locus: roughly 629-640 donors for A, B, C, DRB1 and DQB1; approximately 560 for DQA1; approximately 610 for DPA1; about 450 for DPB1. A handful of DR-DQ haplotypes were handled as single units for association and clustering because linkage in the cohort was strong. Across some 400 genotyped donors of the cohort, an average of approximately 200,000 unique TCR beta nucleotide sequences per donor were sequenced, and 15% to 20% of those sequences were non-productive.

Paper-wide results and their limitations: V-gene and J-gene trimming of TCR beta chains was associated with a missense DCLRE1C variant in a later genetic analysis, and the association was replicated in an independent cohort. A total of 150 or so TCR beta chains were listed by the study as associated with cytomegalovirus. In a later analysis, the rate of TCR association differed among HLA loci, with DRB1 alleles having the most associated TCRs and HLA-C alleles having the fewest. The 87-base-pair reads could not distinguish some IMGT-functional V segments, including TRBV6-2 and TRBV6-3, so those segments were excluded. Because some donors lacked HLA typing at each locus, the association tests relied only on the typed subset. About 17 rarely observed V segments, including chromosome 9 orphons, were excluded from the earlier analysis of approximately 600 of the donors because counts were too low. The classifier was reported to diagnose cytomegalovirus status with high specificity and sensitivity in both the original and validation cohorts. The sequencing pipeline was judged likely to have produced a cluster of highly shared sequence variants as a technical artifact. Several of the top co-occurrence clusters appeared to be linked to parvovirus B19, influenza, CMV and Epstein-Barr virus, according to a later analysis. An earlier analysis of 450 to 750 of the donors showed that most TCR beta V segments appeared in productive rearrangements either about 90% or about 30% of the time, which broadly matched IMGT annotations. Correlated functional status among segregating V segments might reflect linkage disequilibrium, but an unknown experimental factor could not be ruled out. The authors suggested that the approach could potentially be extended to other disease states and immunological phenotypes. Compared with equally common non-associated chains, HLA-associated TCR beta chains in a later analysis were more clonally expanded and had lower generation probabilities. The presence/absence analyses assumed that sequencing depth was roughly uniform across donors, and that assumption may not be true. In vitro tests confirmed that a few of the cytomegalovirus-associated TCR beta chains recognize cytomegalovirus antigens. According to a later genetic analysis, donors in an Asian-associated ancestry cluster had fewer N-insertions in productive TCRs than the roughly 700-donor mean. When HLA alleles, especially DR and DQ, strongly co-occurred, attributing TCR associations to individual alleles was difficult. Only TCR beta chains were sequenced in this cohort, and the absence of alpha or paired-chain data limited detectable features. According to a later analysis, most CMV-associated TCR beta chains appeared to be HLA-restricted, and the HLA associations seemed to be driven largely by CMV exposure. For the cohort, immune exposure information was limited to CMV serostatus. A further reported finding was that TCR beta sequences accurately predicted the HLA-A and HLA-B alleles for most subjects in the first cohort. Specific HLA alleles were associated with 15,000 to 20,000 TCR beta sequences at a false discovery rate of 0.05 in a later analysis. Most TCR sequences were seen in very few donors, while some public TCRs were found in many individuals.

In total, approximately 690 healthy bone marrow donors made up the cohort. At the time of sampling, all cohort members were nominally healthy, though unrecorded immune exposures were likely present. The donor tested CMV seronegative, placing the donor among the 350 or so seronegative members of the cohort. A peripheral blood sample was collected from each donor, and TCR beta sequencing was performed on peripheral blood mononuclear cells. Genomic DNA was extracted from the blood cell samples with the Qiagen DNeasy Blood Extraction Kit. The origin of this receptor is a man aged 40-49 years in good health and CMV-seronegative. Recombination linked TRBV18 to TRBJ2-5; the central 7 bases match TRBD1. Sample: PBMCs. This receptor carries the CDR3 CASSQGAELGQYF. In nucleotide form, the sequence is TGTGCCAGCTCACAGGGGGCCGAATTAGGGCAGTACTTC.